Listed below are T cell receptor beta chains from one sample, sequenced in a study of post-analysis software for immune sequencing data. From the PCR reads, TCRdb called clonotypes with MiXCR, one entry per CDR3 protein. The sample has about 810,000 distinct CDR3 sequences, 53% seen once. Sequenced input: blood. The receptors derive from a girl between 10 and 17 years old with multiple sclerosis. The CDR3 runs from the conserved cysteine through the conserved F or W. The order of the fields is D gene, V gene, clone size, CDR3 length, J gene, CDR3 DNA, CDR3 protein. The D gene is left open where the match is weak. Only part of the rows carry a size: once, few, many, or a class if the clone is expanded.

.,TRBV9,.,15,TRBJ2-5,TGTGCCAGCAGCGTAGTCGAGGGAGGGGGCTCGACCCAGTACTTC,CASSVVEGGGSTQYF
TRBD1,TRBV7-9,.,12,TRBJ2-4,TGTGCCAGCAGCTCAACAGGGGGCACCTACTACTTC,CASSSTGGTYYF
TRBD1,TRBV3-1,.,13,TRBJ1-2,TGTGCCAGCAGACTGGACAGGGGAGGCGGCTACACCTTC,CASRLDRGGGYTF
.,TRBV10-3,once,14,TRBJ2-7,TGTGCCATCAAGGCGTCGGGAGTAAGCTACGAGCAGTACTTC,CAIKASGVSYEQYF
TRBD1,TRBV4-1,.,15,TRBJ1-2,TGCGCCAGCAGCCAAGGATCAGACAGGGCCTATGGCTACACCTTC,CASSQGSDRAYGYTF
TRBD2,TRBV15,.,16,TRBJ2-2,TGTGCCACCAGCAGGGGACTAGCGGGGAACACCGGGGAGCTGTTTTTT,CATSRGLAGNTGELFF
TRBD2,TRBV20-1,.,15,TRBJ2-7,TGCAGTGCTAGAAGGTCGACTAGCGGGTCCTACGAGCAGTACTTC,CSARRSTSGSYEQYF
.,TRBV6-1,few,14,TRBJ1-2,TGTGCCAGCAGTGAAGCGGGGACGATATCGGTCCGCACCTTC,CASSEAGTISVRTF
.,TRBV5-1,.,11,TRBJ1-5,TGCGCCAGCGTAGACCTGAATACGCAGCATTTT,CASVDLNTQHF
TRBD1,TRBV5-5,.,15,TRBJ1-2,TGTGCCAGCAGCAGTACAGGGGCCCGGGGGAATGGCTACACCTTC,CASSSTGARGNGYTF
.,TRBV6-5,.,20,TRBJ2-5,TGTGCCAGCAGTTACGATTCGACGCCGAGAAGCAGGAGCGACCAAGAGACCCAGTACTTC,CASSYDSTPRSRSDQETQYF
TRBD2,TRBV5-1,.,15,TRBJ2-7,TGCGCCAGCAGTCTGGAGGTAGCGGGGGTATACGAGCAGTACTTC,CASSLEVAGVYEQYF
.,TRBV7-2,.,14,TRBJ2-7,TGTGCCAGCAGCCTCTCCCCGGACACGCCCGAGCAGTACTTC,CASSLSPDTPEQYF
TRBD2,TRBV5-1,.,16,TRBJ2-3,TGCGCCAGCAGAAGGGGGGCTAGCGGGATGACAGATACGCAGTATTTT,CASRRGASGMTDTQYF
TRBD1,TRBV6-5,.,14,TRBJ1-2,TGTGCCAGCAGTTACGTCGGGACAGCCTCTGGCTACACCTTC,CASSYVGTASGYTF
.,TRBV6-6,.,16,TRBJ2-5,TGTGCCAGCAGTTATGGTCCGGGTCTAGCGTTCGAGACCCAGTACTTC,CASSYGPGLAFETQYF
.,TRBV5-4,.,14,TRBJ2-3,TGTGCCAGCAGCTTGGCGGGAGTAAAAGATACGCAGTATTTT,CASSLAGVKDTQYF
.,TRBV29-1,.,14,TRBJ2-7,TGCAGCGTTGTTGTGGTCGGGAGCCCCTACGAGCAGTACTTC,CSVVVVGSPYEQYF
TRBD1,TRBV29-1,.,13,TRBJ2-7,TGCAGCGTCCGAAAGGACAGGGGGTACGAGCAGTACTTC,CSVRKDRGYEQYF
.,TRBV11-1,.,16,TRBJ2-5,TGTGCCAGCAGCCCCCTACGAGGCTTCGCCGCCAATGAGCAGTACTTC,CASSPLRGFAANEQYF
.,TRBV29-1,few,12,TRBJ1-1,TGCAGCGTTGAAGGTCTGTACACTGAAGCTTTCTTT,CSVEGLYTEAFF
.,TRBV5-1,.,17,TRBJ1-2,TGCGCCAGCAGCCCTACAGGGAGAAGGGGTCTAGACCCTGGCTACACCTTC,CASSPTGRRGLDPGYTF
.,TRBV15,once,13,TRBJ2-4,TGTGCCACCAGCAGCACACGTGTGGACATTCAGTACTTC,CATSSTRVDIQYF
TRBD2,TRBV3-1,.,12,TRBJ2-1,TGTGCCAGCAGCCAAAACCTGCGGGAGTGGTTCTTC,CASSQNLREWFF
.,TRBV27,.,15,TRBJ1-2,TGTGCCAGCAACCCCCAAGGGGGGGAACCCTATGGCTACACCTTC,CASNPQGGEPYGYTF
.,TRBV24-1,.,13,TRBJ2-3,TGTGCCACCAGCCAGGCTGGGACAGATACGCAGTATTTT,CATSQAGTDTQYF
.,TRBV7-9,.,14,TRBJ1-2,TGTGCCAGCAGCTTAGTGAATGGATGGGGAGGCTACACCTTC,CASSLVNGWGGYTF
.,TRBV4-1,.,15,TRBJ1-2,TGCGCCAGCAGCCAACCCCGGCAGGGGAAAGGTGGCTACACCTTC,CASSQPRQGKGGYTF
TRBD1,TRBV12-3/TRBV12-4,.,16,TRBJ2-1,TGTGCCAGCAGTTTGGGGGGACAGGGGTCTGGAAATGAGCAGTTCTTC,CASSLGGQGSGNEQFF
.,TRBV5-1,few,15,TRBJ1-2,TGCGCCAGCAGCTTGGTTTTAGGCGGGAAAGATGGCTACACCTTC,CASSLVLGGKDGYTF
.,TRBV7-2,.,12,TRBJ2-6,TGTGCCAGCAGCCAGTGGGCCAACGTCCTGACTTTC,CASSQWANVLTF
TRBD1,TRBV3-1,once,15,TRBJ1-1,TGTGCCAGCAGCCAATTGCGGGACAGGGGAACTGAAGCTTTCTTT,CASSQLRDRGTEAFF
TRBD2,TRBV20-1,once,16,TRBJ2-6,TGCAGTGCTAGGGCTAGCGGGGCCTCTGGGGCCAACGTCCTGACTTTC,CSARASGASGANVLTF
.,TRBV10-2,few,18,TRBJ2-5,TGCGCCAGCAGTCCATCCAGGGGGAAGGGGCTAGCGGAAGAGACCCAGTACTTC,CASSPSRGKGLAEETQYF
TRBD2,TRBV29-1,.,14,TRBJ2-1,TGCAGCGTTGATGCGCTAGCGGCTTACAATGAGCAGTTCTTC,CSVDALAAYNEQFF
.,TRBV12-3/TRBV12-4,.,15,TRBJ1-2,TGTGCCAGCAGTTTTTTCCAGGCTGCTAACTATGGCTACACCTTC,CASSFFQAANYGYTF
TRBD1,TRBV5-6,few,14,TRBJ1-2,TGTGCCAGCAGCCCTACAGGGGGCGGATATGGCTGCACCTTC,CASSPTGGGYGCTF
.,TRBV20-1,.,14,TRBJ2-7,TGCAGTGCTAGAGATTTAGGATCCCCCTACGAGCAGTACTTC,CSARDLGSPYEQYF
.,TRBV7-3,few,15,TRBJ2-3,TGTGCCAGCAGCTTAACATTGGGGACTGCAGATACGCAGTATTTT,CASSLTLGTADTQYF